This T cell receptor beta chain was profiled in a study of blood T cell repertoires in COVID-19. The repertoire was sequenced with immunoSEQ multiplex PCR; TCRdb's copy has only in-frame clones and lacks some. The data show 200,000 to 300,000 clones, 70% to 90% seen once. Residents of about two dozen US areas, aged about 18 to 95 years, made up the participants. Participants were placed into cohorts based on the clinical history they reported. V lost 2 bases, J lost 1 base, and 11 bases lay in between. Germline CDR1 and CDR2: MNHEY and SVGEGT. The CDR3 totals 16 residues. Sequencing was done on a sample of PBMCs or T cells enriched from blood (not recorded which). The sequence was collected from a woman aged 40 to 55 with acute COVID-19. The chain recombines TRBV6-2 or TRBV6-3 with TRBJ2-2; D perhaps matches TRBD1 (6 bases). The CDR3 protein is CASSYSRGGNTGELFF. In nucleotides, the CDR3 is TGTGCCAGCAGTTACAGCAGGGGTGGGAACACCGGGGAGCTGTTTTTT.